This entry concerns a single TCR beta chain. The antigen is undetermined. The PCR employed 60 Vbeta primers together with 13 Jbeta primers. Generated by immunoSEQ multiplex PCR, the TCRdb table keeps only in-frame clones and is missing some. The sample lists 75,000 to 80,000 clones; around four fifths were seen once. The entry originates in a study of cytomegalovirus exposure and HLA in healthy donors. Background on the study: An earlier analysis identified more than 90 million unique TCR beta sequences in some 170 million T cells. Study-wide results and caveats: Later analysis placed DRB1 highest and HLA-C lowest in TCR association rates, which differed by HLA locus. Reportedly, HLA-A and HLA-B alleles of most subjects were accurately predicted from TCR beta.

J gave up 7 bases and V 2 bases, and 6 bases lay outside the gene matches. CDR1 is SGHVS and CDR2 is FNYEAQ in the germline V gene. This CDR3 is 16 amino acids long. This clonotype was obtained from a woman between 35 and 50 years old in good health and CMV-seropositive. Sequenced sample: PBMCs. The V call is TRBV7-6, the J call TRBJ2-1; 12 bases are a match to TRBD2. The CDR3 coding sequence is TGTGCCAGCAGCTTATTCACCGGGACTAGCGGGAATGAGCAGTTCTTC. Its translation is CASSLFTGTSGNEQFF.